Listed below are T cell receptor beta chains from one sample, sequenced in a study of blood T cells in healthy people across ages. TCRdb redid the calling of the 5' RACE reads with MiXCR, one entry per CDR3 protein. The data contain 550,000 to 750,000 distinct CDR3 sequences, approximately 21% of them singletons. The material sequenced was blood. These receptors were obtained from a man between 70 and 80 years old in good health. The conserved cysteine and the conserved F or W are not part of the CDR3 here. Each record gives: CDR3 length, V gene, J gene, CDR3 protein.

length: 12; V: TRBV6-5; J: -; CDR3: ASSYSSRGDEQY
length: 13; V: TRBV6-1; J: -; CDR3: ASRRGNADYNEQF
length: 14; V: TRBV6-1; J: TRBJ2-3; CDR3: ASSAEHPRMTDTQY
length: 11; V: TRBV12-3/TRBV12-4; J: -; CDR3: ASTWSSSNEQF
length: 11; V: TRBV11-2; J: TRBJ2-1; CDR3: ASSFGGSDEQF
length: 12; V: TRBV18; J: -; CDR3: ANSPQASSYEQY
length: 16; V: TRBV4-1; J: -; CDR3: ASSQEDREVVGSYEQY
length: 16; V: TRBV4-1; J: TRBJ2-2; CDR3: ASSQDKGAALNTGELF
length: 11; V: TRBV28; J: TRBJ2-7; CDR3: ASSLRWNYEQY
length: 12; V: TRBV2; J: TRBJ2-7; CDR3: ASSEQGGLGEQY
length: 12; V: TRBV7-2; J: TRBJ2-5; CDR3: ASSAQGSRETQY
length: 11; V: TRBV7-8; J: TRBJ1-1; CDR3: ASSYTRDTEAF
length: 13; V: TRBV14; J: TRBJ1-3; CDR3: ASSPPGTPGNTIY
length: 12; V: TRBV6-4; J: TRBJ2-1; CDR3: ASKPGQGYNEQF
length: 10; V: TRBV11-2; J: TRBJ2-7; CDR3: ASSFLAREQY
length: 13; V: TRBV10-3; J: TRBJ2-1; CDR3: AISDLGSSYNEQF
length: 13; V: TRBV12-3/TRBV12-4; J: TRBJ2-7; CDR3: ASGESGGRTYEQY
length: 15; V: TRBV7-2; J: TRBJ1-2; CDR3: ASSFLDRVGLDYGYT
length: 12; V: TRBV20-1; J: TRBJ2-3; CDR3: SASPRTSADTQY
length: 14; V: TRBV20-1; J: TRBJ2-7; CDR3: SAGLGLAGALYEQY
length: 14; V: TRBV21-1; J: TRBJ1-1; CDR3: ASSKEGDRRDTEAF
length: 13; V: TRBV12-3/TRBV12-4; J: TRBJ2-1; CDR3: ASSPRQWGINEQF